This T cell receptor beta chain was found in a study of blood T cell repertoires in COVID-19. Study summary: Samples came from the United States, Italy and Spain, spanning acute and convalescent COVID-19. In each case, the material was cDNA or gDNA derived from T cells, B-cell-depleted T cells, or PBMCs.

Methods used by the authors: By means of reference gene primer amplification, nucleated cell counts were estimated. The assay was immunoSEQ multiplex PCR, and TCRdb's table has in-frame clones only and misses some. The V and J calls and clone size are taken from that table; D and trimming were inferred from the DNA. The data hold approximately 60,000 clones, with 65% to 80% observed a single time. Sequences were obtained from peripheral blood. The TCR sequence derives from a human donor in a cohort sampled during active COVID-19.

CDR3 residues: CASSPRTGGDEKLFF. DNA of the CDR3: TGTGCCAGCAGCCCGAGGACAGGGGGCGACGAAAAACTGTTTTTT. The chain joins TRBV7-2 to TRBJ1-4, with TRBD1 matching over 11 bases. V dropped 5 bases and J dropped 8; count of bases not matched to a gene: 7. The germline CDR1 and CDR2 sequences are SGHTA and FQGNSA. The CDR3 contains 15 residues.